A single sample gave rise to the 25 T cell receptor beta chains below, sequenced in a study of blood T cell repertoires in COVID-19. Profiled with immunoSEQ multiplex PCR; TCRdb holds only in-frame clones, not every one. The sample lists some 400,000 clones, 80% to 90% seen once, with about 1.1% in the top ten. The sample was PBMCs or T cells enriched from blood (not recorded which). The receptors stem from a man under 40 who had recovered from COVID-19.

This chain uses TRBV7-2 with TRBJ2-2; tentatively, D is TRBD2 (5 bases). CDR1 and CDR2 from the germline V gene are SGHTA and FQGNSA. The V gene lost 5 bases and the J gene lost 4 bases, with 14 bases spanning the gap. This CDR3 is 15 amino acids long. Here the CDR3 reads CASSLGGGSTGELFF. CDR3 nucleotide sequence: TGTGCCAGCAGCCTTGGTGGTGGGAGCACCGGGGAGCTGTTTTTT. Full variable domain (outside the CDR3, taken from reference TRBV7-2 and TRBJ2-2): GAGVSQSPSNKVTEKGKDVELRCDPISGHTALYWYRQSLGQGLEFLIYFQGNSAPDKSGLPSDRFSAERTGGSVSTLTIQRTQQEDSAVYLCASSLGGGSTGELFFGEGSRLTVL.

CDR3 loop: CASSLMEGLGNTIYF. DNA for the CDR3: TGTGCCAGCAGCTTGATGGAGGGGTTGGGAAACACCATATATTTT. The rearrangement links TRBV5-5 to TRBJ1-3; maybe TRBD1 (5 bases). The CDR3 loop spans 15 amino acids. V was cut by 1 base and J by 4 bases, with 12 bases left in between. Germline assignment: CDR1 SGHKS and CDR2 YYEKEE (reference sequence).

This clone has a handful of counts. The CDR3 here is CASSYGRGDTQYF. Here the CDR3 DNA reads TGTGCCAGCAGTTACGGGCGGGGAGATACGCAGTATTTT. V and J are TRBV6-5 and TRBJ2-3; tentative D call: TRBD2 (6 bases). The CDR3 runs to 13 residues. The germline V gene encodes CDR1 MNHEY and CDR2 SVGAGI. V gave up 2 bases and J gave up 5 bases, with 8 bases separating them.

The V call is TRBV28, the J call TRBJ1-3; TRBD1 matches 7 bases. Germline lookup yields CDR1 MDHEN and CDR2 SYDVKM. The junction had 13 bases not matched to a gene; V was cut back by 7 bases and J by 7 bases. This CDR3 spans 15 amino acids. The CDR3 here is CASTPIDRAVNTIYF. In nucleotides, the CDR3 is TGTGCCAGCACCCCGATCGACAGGGCCGTCAACACCATATATTTT.

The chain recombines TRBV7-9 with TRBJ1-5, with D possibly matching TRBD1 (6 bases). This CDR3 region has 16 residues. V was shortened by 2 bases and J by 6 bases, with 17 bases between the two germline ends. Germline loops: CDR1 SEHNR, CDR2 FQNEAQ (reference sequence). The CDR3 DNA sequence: TGTGCCAGCAGCTTATACTCGCCTCTGACAGGTCAGCCCCAGCATTTT. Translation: CASSLYSPLTGQPQHF.

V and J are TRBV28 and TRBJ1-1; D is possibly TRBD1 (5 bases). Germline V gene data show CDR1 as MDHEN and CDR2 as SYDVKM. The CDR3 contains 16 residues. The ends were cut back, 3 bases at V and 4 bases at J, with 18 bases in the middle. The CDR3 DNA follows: TGTGCCAGCAGTTTCCCCCGGGACTCCTGGGGCACTGAAGCTTTCTTT. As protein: CASSFPRDSWGTEAFF.

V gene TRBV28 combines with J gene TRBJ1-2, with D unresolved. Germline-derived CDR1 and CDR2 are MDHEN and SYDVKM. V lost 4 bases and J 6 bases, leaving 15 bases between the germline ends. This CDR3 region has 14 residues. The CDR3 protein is CASSSNTDIDGYTF. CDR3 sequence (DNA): TGTGCCAGCAGTTCAAACACCGACATCGATGGCTACACCTTC.

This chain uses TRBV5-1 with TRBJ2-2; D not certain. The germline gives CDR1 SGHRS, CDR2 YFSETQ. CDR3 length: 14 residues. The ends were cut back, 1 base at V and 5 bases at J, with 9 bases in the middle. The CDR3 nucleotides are TGCGCCAGCAGCTTGCGGTTATCAACCGGGGAGCTGTTTTTT. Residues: CASSLRLSTGELFF.

CDR3 loop: CASSLVSSGREQYF. CDR3 sequence (DNA): TGTGCCAGCAGCCTAGTGAGTAGCGGGAGAGAGCAGTACTTC. The V gene is TRBV28, the J gene TRBJ2-7, with 9 bases that match TRBD2. The junction had 10 bases not matched to a gene; V was cut back by 6 bases and J by 7 bases. Germline V gives CDR1 MDHEN, CDR2 SYDVKM. The CDR3 is 14 residues long.

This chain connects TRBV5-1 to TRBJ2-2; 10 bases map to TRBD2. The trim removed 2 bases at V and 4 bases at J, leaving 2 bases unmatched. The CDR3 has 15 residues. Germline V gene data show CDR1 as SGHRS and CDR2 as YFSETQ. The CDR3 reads CASSFRTSGTGELFF. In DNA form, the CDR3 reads TGCGCCAGCAGCTTTCGGACTAGCGGCACCGGGGAGCTGTTTTTT.

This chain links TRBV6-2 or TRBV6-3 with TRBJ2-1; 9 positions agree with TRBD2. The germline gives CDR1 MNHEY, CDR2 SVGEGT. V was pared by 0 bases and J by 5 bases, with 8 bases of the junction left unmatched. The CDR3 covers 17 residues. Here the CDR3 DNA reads TGTGCCAGCAGTTACTCCAAAGCGGGAGGACATCACAATGAGCAGTTCTTC. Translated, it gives CASSYSKAGGHHNEQFF.

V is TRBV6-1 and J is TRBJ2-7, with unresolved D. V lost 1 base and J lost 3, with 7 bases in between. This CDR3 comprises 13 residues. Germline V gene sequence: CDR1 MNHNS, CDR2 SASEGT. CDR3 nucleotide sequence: TGTGCCAGCAGTGAAGTCCAGGACTACGAGCAGTACTTC. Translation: CASSEVQDYEQYF.

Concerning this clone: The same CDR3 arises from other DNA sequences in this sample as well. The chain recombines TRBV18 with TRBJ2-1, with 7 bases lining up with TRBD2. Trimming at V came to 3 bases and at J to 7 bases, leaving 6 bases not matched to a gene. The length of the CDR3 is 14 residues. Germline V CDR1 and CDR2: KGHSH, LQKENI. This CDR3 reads CASSPRTGGNEQFF. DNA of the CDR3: TGTGCCAGCTCACCGCGAACCGGGGGGAATGAGCAGTTCTTC.

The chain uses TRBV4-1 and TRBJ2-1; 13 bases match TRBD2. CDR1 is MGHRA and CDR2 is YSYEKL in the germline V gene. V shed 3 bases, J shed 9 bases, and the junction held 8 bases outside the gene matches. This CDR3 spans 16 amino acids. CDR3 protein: CASSHSGLAGVGEQFF. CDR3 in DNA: TGCGCCAGCAGCCACTCTGGACTAGCGGGAGTAGGTGAGCAGTTCTTC.

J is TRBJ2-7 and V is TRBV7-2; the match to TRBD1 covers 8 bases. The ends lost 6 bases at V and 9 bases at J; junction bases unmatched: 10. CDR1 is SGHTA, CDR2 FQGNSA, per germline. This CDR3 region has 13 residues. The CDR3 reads CASSPQGAQLQYF. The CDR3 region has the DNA TGTGCCAGCAGTCCTCAGGGGGCGCAGCTGCAGTACTTC. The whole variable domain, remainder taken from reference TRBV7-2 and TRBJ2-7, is GAGVSQSPSNKVTEKGKDVELRCDPISGHTALYWYRQSLGQGLEFLIYFQGNSAPDKSGLPSDRFSAERTGGSVSTLTIQRTQQEDSAVYLCASSPQGAQLQYFGPGTRLTVT.

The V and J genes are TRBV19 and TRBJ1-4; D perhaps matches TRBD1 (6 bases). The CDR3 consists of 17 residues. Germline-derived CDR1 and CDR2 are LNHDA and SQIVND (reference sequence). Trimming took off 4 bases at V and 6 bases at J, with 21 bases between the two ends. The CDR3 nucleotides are TGTGCCAGTAGTACCATCCTAAAGGGACACTACGATGAAAAACTGTTTTTT. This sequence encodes CASSTILKGHYDEKLFF.

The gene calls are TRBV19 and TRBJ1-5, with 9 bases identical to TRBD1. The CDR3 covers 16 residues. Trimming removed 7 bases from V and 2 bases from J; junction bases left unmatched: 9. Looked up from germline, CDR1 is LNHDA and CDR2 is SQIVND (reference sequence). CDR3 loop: CASNLTGGLGNQPQHF. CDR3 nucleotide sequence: TGTGCCAGTAACTTAACAGGGGGCTTAGGCAATCAGCCCCAGCATTTT.

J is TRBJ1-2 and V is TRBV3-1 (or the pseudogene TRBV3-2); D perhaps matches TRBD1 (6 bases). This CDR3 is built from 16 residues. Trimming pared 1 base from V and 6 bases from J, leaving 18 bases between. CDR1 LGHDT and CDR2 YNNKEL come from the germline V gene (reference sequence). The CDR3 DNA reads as TGTGCCAGCAGCCAAGGGGCAGCTGGGGGCGCCCATGGCTACACCTTC. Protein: CASSQGAAGGAHGYTF.

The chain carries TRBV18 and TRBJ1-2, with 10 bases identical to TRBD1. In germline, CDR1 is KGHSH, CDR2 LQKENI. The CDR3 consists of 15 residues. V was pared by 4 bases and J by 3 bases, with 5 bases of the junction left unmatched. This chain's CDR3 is CASSLSGTGDYGYTF. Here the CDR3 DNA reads TGTGCCAGCTCACTCTCCGGGACAGGGGACTATGGCTACACCTTC. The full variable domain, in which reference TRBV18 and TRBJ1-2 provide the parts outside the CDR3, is NAGVMQNPRHLVRRRGQEARLRCSPMKGHSHVYWYRQLPEEGLKFMVYLQKENIIDESGMPKERFSAEFPKEGPSILRIQQVVRGDSAAYFCASSLSGTGDYGYTFGSGTRLTVV.

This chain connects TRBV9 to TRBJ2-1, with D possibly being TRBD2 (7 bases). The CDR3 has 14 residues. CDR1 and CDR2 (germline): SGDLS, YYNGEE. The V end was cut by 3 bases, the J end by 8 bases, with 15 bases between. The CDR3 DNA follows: TGTGCCAGCAGCGCTCGTCAGGGGAGGGATGAGCAGTTCTTC. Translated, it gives CASSARQGRDEQFF.

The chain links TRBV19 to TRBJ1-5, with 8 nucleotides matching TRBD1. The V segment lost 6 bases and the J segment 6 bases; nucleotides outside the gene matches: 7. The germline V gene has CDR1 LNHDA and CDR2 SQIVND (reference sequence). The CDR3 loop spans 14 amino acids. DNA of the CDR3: TGTGCCAGTAGAAACACAGGGGGGGGTCAGCCCCAGCATTTT. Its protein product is CASRNTGGGQPQHF.

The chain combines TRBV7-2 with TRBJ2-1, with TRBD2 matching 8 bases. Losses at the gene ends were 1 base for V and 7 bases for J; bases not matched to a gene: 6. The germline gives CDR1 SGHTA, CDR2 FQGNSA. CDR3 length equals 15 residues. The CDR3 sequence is CASSLVAGGRNEQFF. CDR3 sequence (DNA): TGTGCCAGCAGCTTAGTTGCGGGAGGCCGTAATGAGCAGTTCTTC. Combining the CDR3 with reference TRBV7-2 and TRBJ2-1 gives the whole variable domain GAGVSQSPSNKVTEKGKDVELRCDPISGHTALYWYRQSLGQGLEFLIYFQGNSAPDKSGLPSDRFSAERTGGSVSTLTIQRTQQEDSAVYLCASSLVAGGRNEQFFGPGTRLTVL.

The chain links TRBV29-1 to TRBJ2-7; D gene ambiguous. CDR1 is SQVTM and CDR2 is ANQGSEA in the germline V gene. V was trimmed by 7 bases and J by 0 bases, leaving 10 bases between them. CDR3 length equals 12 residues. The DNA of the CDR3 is TGCAGCGCGGCCAGTGGCTCCTACGAGCAGTACTTC. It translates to CSAASGSYEQYF.

The CDR3 region is CATQGTARAYEQYF. Here the CDR3 DNA reads TGTGCCACTCAAGGGACAGCGCGGGCCTACGAGCAGTACTTC. This chain joins TRBV10-3 and TRBJ2-7, with 7 nucleotides matching TRBD1. V lost 10 bases and J lost 2; bases outside the gene matches: 11. The CDR3 is 14 amino acids. Germline values: CDR1 ENHRY, CDR2 SYGVKD.

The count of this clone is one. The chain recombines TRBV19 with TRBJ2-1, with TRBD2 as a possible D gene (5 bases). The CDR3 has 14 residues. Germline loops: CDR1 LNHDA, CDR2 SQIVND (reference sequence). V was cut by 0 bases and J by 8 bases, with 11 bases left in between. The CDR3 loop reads CASSIELVFDEQFF. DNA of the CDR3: TGTGCCAGTAGTATAGAACTAGTCTTTGATGAGCAGTTCTTC.